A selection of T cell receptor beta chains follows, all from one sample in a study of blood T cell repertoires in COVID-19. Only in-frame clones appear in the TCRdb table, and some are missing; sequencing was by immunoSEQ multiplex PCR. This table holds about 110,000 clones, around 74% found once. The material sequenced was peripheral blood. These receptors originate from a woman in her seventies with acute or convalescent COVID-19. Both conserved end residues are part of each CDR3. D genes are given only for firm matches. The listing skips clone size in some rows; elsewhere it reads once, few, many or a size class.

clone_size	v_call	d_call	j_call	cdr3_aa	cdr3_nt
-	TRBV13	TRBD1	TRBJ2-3	CASSLRPGQGRTDTQYF	TGTGCCAGCAGCTTAAGGCCGGGACAGGGAAGGACAGATACGCAGTATTTT
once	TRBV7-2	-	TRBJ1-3	CASSPMATNSGNTIYF	TGTGCCAGCAGCCCCATGGCGACAAACTCTGGAAACACCATATATTTT
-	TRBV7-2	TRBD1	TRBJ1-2	CASSLDWTGVVGYTF	TGTGCCAGCAGCTTAGACTGGACAGGGGTCGTTGGCTACACCTTC
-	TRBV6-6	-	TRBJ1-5	CASSGTAGPSNQPQHF	TGTGCCAGCAGCGGGACTGCGGGACCGTCCAATCAGCCCCAGCATTTT
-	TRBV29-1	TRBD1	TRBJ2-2	CSVEGPGGNTGELFF	TGCAGCGTTGAAGGTCCAGGGGGCAACACCGGGGAGCTGTTTTTT
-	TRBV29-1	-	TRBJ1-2	CSVEMGLYGYTF	TGCAGCGTTGAAATGGGCCTCTATGGCTACACCTTC
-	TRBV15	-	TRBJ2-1	CATSPRRYNEQFF	TGTGCCACCAGCCCCCGCAGGTACAATGAGCAGTTCTTC
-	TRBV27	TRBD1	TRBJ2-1	CASWLGTGYNEQFF	TGTGCCAGCTGGCTCGGGACAGGTTACAATGAGCAGTTCTTC
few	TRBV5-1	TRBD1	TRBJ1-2	CASRLNPDRGGGYTF	TGCGCCAGCAGATTAAATCCCGACAGGGGCGGGGGCTACACCTTC
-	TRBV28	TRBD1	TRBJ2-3	CASSHPTGTGTLRSDTQYF	TGTGCCAGCAGTCACCCAACCGGGACAGGGACTCTTAGGTCTGATACGCAGTATTTT
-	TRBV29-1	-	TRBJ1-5	CSVGSNQPQHF	TGCAGCGTCGGTAGCAATCAGCCCCAGCATTTT
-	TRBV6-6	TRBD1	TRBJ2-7	CASSPGQALLGWRYEQYF	TGTGCCAGCAGTCCGGGACAGGCCCTCTTAGGGTGGAGGTACGAGCAGTACTTC
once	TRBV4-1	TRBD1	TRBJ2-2	CASSQPGQGPNTGELFF	TGCGCCAGCAGCCAACCGGGACAGGGCCCGAACACCGGGGAGCTGTTTTTT
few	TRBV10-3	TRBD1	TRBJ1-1	CAISETGGSTNTEAFF	TGTGCCATCAGTGAGACAGGGGGTTCTACTAACACTGAAGCTTTCTTT
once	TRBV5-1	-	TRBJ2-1	CASSFWGVQGNEQFF	TGCGCCAGCAGCTTCTGGGGGGTTCAGGGTAATGAGCAGTTCTTC
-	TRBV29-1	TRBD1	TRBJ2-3	CSVVLDRVSVQFISDTQYF	TGCAGCGTTGTGCTTGACAGGGTCTCAGTTCAATTTATTTCAGATACGCAGTATTTT
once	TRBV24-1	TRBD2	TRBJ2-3	CATSDLRGADTQYF	TGTGCCACCAGTGATTTGCGGGGGGCAGATACGCAGTATTTT
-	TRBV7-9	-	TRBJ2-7	CASSIQGGSYEQYF	TGTGCCAGCAGCATTCAGGGGGGCTCCTACGAGCAGTACTTC
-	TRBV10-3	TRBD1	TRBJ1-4	CAISESALDRDEKLFF	TGTGCCATCAGTGAGTCCGCCCTGGACAGGGATGAAAAACTGTTTTTT
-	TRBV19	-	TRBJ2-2	CASSIAGVNTGELFF	TGTGCCAGTAGTATAGCCGGGGTGAACACCGGGGAGCTGTTTTTT
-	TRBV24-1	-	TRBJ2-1	CATSRGNIYEQFF	TGTGCCACCTCTCGGGGGAATATCTATGAGCAGTTCTTC
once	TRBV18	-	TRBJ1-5	CASSQDRNSNQPQHF	TGTGCCAGCTCACAGGACAGAAATAGCAATCAGCCCCAGCATTTT
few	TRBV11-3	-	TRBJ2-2	CASSSRVSGTGELFF	TGTGCCAGCAGCTCACGGGTGTCGGGCACCGGGGAGCTGTTTTTT
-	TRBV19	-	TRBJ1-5	CASSILRRVDNQPQHF	TGTGCCAGTAGTATCCTTCGGAGGGTTGACAATCAGCCCCAGCATTTT
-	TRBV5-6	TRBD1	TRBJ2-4	CASSQPTGDVAKNIQYF	TGTGCCAGCAGCCAACCTACAGGGGACGTAGCCAAAAACATTCAGTACTTC
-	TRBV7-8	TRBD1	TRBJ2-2	CASSAGSVGGAGTNTGELFF	TGTGCCAGCAGCGCGGGCTCGGTAGGGGGCGCAGGGACGAACACCGGGGAGCTGTTTTTT
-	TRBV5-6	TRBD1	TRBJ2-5	CASSSRDRAQETQYF	TGTGCCAGCAGCTCCAGGGACAGGGCCCAAGAGACCCAGTACTTC
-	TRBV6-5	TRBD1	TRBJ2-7	CASSYTSGQGVGEQYF	TGTGCCAGCAGTTACACGTCGGGACAGGGTGTCGGCGAGCAGTACTTC
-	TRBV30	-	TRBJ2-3	CAWSVGGGTDTQYF	TGTGCCTGGAGTGTAGGAGGGGGCACAGATACGCAGTATTTT
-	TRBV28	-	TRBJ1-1	CASSLFRYRANTEAFF	TGTGCCAGCAGTTTATTTCGATACAGGGCGAACACTGAAGCTTTCTTT
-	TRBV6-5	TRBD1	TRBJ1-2	CASRLGGSANYGYTF	TGTGCCAGCCGGCTAGGGGGCTCAGCTAACTATGGCTACACCTTC
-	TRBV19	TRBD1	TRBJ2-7	CASSKGQGFNEQYF	TGTGCCAGTAGTAAGGGACAGGGGTTCAACGAGCAGTACTTC
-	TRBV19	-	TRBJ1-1	CASKYGGRAFF	TGTGCCAGTAAATATGGAGGGAGGGCTTTCTTT
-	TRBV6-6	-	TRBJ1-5	CASTDNQPQHF	TGTGCCAGCACAGACAACCAGCCCCAGCATTTT
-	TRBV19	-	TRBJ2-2	CASSIAGNTGELFF	TGTGCCAGTAGTATAGCGGGTAACACCGGGGAGCTGTTTTTT
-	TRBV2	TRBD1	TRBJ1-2	CASRDRGSGYTF	TGTGCCAGCAGGGACAGGGGGAGTGGCTACACCTTC
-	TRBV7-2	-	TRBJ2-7	CASSLGAEQYF	TGTGCCAGCAGCTTAGGGGCCGAGCAGTACTTC
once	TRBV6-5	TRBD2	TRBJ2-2	CASRRTSEPGELFF	TGTGCCAGCAGAAGGACTAGCGAGCCCGGGGAGCTGTTTTTT
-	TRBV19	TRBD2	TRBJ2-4	CASSFRPGLAGLAAKNIQYF	TGTGCCAGTAGTTTTAGGCCGGGACTAGCGGGGTTGGCAGCCAAAAACATTCAGTACTTC
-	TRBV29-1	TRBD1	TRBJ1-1	CSGGQGPYGAFF	TGCAGCGGGGGACAGGGGCCCTACGGCGCTTTCTTT
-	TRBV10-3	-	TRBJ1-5	CAISENWGGHQPQHF	TGTGCCATCAGTGAAAATTGGGGGGGCCATCAGCCCCAGCATTTT
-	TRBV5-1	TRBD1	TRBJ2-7	CASSLGQGGGGEQYF	TGCGCCAGCAGCTTGGGACAGGGGGGCGGCGGCGAGCAGTACTTC
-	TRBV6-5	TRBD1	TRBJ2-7	CASSRDRVPSEQYF	TGTGCCAGCAGCCGGGACAGGGTGCCATCCGAGCAGTACTTC
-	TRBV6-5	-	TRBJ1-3	CASGDSGNTIYF	TGTGCCAGCGGAGACTCTGGAAACACCATATATTTT
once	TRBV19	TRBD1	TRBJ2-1	CASSIRGTGGYNEQFF	TGTGCCAGTAGTATCCGTGGGACAGGGGGTTACAATGAGCAGTTCTTC
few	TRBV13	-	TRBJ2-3	CASSSIRTGTDTQYF	TGTGCCAGCAGTTCGATCCGGACAGGCACAGATACGCAGTATTTT
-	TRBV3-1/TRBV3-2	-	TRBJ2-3	CASSQGPSPTDTQYF	TGTGCCAGCAGCCAAGGGCCTAGCCCCACAGATACGCAGTATTTT
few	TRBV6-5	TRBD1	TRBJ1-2	CASTSRDSGSYGYTF	TGTGCCAGCACAAGCCGGGACAGTGGATCCTATGGCTACACCTTC
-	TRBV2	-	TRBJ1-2	CASSGIKGGYGYTF	TGTGCCAGCAGTGGAATCAAGGGCGGGTATGGCTACACCTTC
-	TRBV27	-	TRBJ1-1	CASSLSVNTEAFF	TGTGCCAGCAGTCTGAGCGTGAACACTGAAGCTTTCTTT